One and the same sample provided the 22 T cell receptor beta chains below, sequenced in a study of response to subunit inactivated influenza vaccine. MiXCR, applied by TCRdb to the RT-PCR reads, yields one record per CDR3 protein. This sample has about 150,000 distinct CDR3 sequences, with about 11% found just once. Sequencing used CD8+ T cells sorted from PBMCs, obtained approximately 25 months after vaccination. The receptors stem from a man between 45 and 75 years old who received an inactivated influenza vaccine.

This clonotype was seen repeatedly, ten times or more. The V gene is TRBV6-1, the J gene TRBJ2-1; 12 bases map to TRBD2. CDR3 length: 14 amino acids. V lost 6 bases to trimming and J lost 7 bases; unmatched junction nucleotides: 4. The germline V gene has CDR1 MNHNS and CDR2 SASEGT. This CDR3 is CASRGLAGFNEQFF. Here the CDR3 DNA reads TGTGCCAGCAGAGGACTAGCGGGGTTTAATGAGCAGTTCTTC.

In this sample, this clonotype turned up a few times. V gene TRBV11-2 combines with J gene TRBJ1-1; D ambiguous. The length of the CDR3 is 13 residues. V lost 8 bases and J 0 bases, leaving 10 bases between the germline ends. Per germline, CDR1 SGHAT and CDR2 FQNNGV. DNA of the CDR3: TGTGCCAGCGGCTACCCCATGAACACTGAAGCTTTCTTT. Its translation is CASGYPMNTEAFF.

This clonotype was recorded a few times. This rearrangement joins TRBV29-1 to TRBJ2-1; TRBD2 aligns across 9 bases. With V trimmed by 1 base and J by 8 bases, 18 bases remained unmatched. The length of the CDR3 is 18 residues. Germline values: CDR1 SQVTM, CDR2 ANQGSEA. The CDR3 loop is CSVEGGIAGDPTTDEQFF. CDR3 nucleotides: TGCAGCGTTGAAGGGGGGATAGCGGGAGACCCGACTACGGATGAGCAGTTCTTC.

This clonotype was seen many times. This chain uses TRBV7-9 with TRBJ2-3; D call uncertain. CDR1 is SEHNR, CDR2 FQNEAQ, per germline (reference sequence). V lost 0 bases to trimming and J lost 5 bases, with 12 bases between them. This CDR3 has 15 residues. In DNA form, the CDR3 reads TGTGCCAGCAGCTTAGCGCGTCTCTTCAGAGATACGCAGTATTTT. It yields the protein CASSLARLFRDTQYF.

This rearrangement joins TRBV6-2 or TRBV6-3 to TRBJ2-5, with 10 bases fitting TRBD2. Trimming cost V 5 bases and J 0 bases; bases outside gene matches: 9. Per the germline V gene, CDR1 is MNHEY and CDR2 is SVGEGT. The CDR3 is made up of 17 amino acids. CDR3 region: CASSRSPGLAHQETQYF. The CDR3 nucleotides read TGTGCCAGCAGTCGCTCGCCGGGACTAGCGCACCAAGAGACCCAGTACTTC.

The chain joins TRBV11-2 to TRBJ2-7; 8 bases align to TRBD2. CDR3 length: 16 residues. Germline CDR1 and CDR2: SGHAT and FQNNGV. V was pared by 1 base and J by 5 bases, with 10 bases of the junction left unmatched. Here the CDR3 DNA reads TGTGCCAGCAGCTTAGTAGGAACCGTCGGGAGGGACGAGCAGTACTTC. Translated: CASSLVGTVGRDEQYF. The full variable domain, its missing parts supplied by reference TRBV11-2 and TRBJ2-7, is EAGVAQSPRYKIIEKRQSVAFWCNPISGHATLYWYQQILGQGPKLLIQFQNNGVVDDSQLPKDRFSAERLKGVDSTLKIQPAKLEDSAVYLCASSLVGTVGRDEQYFGPGTRLTVT.

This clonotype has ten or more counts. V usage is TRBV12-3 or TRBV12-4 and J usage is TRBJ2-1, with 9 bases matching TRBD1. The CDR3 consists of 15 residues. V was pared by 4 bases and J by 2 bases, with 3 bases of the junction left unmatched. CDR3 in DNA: TGTGCCAGCAGTTGGACAGGGGCTCCCTACAATGAGCAGTTCTTC. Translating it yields CASSWTGAPYNEQFF.

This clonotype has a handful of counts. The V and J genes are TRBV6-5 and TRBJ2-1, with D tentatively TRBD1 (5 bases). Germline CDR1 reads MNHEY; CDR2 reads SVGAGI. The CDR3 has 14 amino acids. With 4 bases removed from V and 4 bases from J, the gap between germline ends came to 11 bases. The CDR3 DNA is TGTGCCAGCAGTTTCATCGGACAATACAATGAGCAGTTCTTC. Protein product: CASSFIGQYNEQFF.

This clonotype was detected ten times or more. The DNA of the CDR3 is TGTGCCATCAGGGAGAGTTCCTACGAGCAGTACTTC. It is translated as CAIRESSYEQYF. This chain uses TRBV7-9 with TRBJ2-7, with D perhaps being TRBD1 or TRBD2 (5 bases each). Looked up from germline, CDR1 is SEHNR and CDR2 is FQNEAQ (reference sequence). V was shortened by 10 bases and J by 1 base, with 11 bases between the two germline ends. This CDR3 spans 12 amino acids.

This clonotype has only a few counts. The CDR3 DNA reads as TGTGCCAGCAGTCCCATCAATTGGGACAGGGGTGCAGATACGCAGTATTTT. It translates to CASSPINWDRGADTQYF. This chain joins TRBV27 and TRBJ2-3; TRBD1 matches 10 bases. J was trimmed by 4 bases and V by 5 bases; bases with no gene match: 12. The CDR3 extends over 17 amino acids. CDR1 is MNHEY and CDR2 is SMNVEV in the germline V gene (reference sequence).

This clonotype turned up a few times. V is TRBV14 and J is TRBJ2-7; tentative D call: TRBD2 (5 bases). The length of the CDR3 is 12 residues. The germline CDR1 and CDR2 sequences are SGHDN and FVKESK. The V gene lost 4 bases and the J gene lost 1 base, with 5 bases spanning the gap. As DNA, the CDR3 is TGTGCCAGCAGCCGACTATCCTACGAGCAGTACTTC. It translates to CASSRLSYEQYF.

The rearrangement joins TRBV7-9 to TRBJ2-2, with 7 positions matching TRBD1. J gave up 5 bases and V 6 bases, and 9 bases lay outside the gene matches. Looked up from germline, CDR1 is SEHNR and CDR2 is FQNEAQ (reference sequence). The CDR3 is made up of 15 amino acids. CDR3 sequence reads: CASRGGAGYTGELFF. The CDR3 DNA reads TGTGCCAGCAGAGGGGGCGCGGGTTATACCGGGGAGCTGTTTTTT. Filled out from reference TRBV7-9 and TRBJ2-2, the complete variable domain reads DTGVSQNPRHKITKRGQNVTFRCDPISEHNRLYWYRQTLGQGPEFLTYFQNEAQLEKSRLLSDRFSAERPKGSFSTLEIQRTEQGDSAMYLCASRGGAGYTGELFFGEGSRLTVL.

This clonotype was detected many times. The CDR3 nucleotides read TGTGCCAGCAGTTACTCGCCGGGACTAGCTCACAATGAGCAGTTCTTC. It translates to CASSYSPGLAHNEQFF. The rearrangement links TRBV6-5 to TRBJ2-1, with 9 bases aligning to TRBD2. V shed 0 bases, J shed 5 bases, and the junction held 5 bases outside the gene matches. The CDR3 is 16 residues long. Germline CDR1 and CDR2: MNHEY and SVGAGI.

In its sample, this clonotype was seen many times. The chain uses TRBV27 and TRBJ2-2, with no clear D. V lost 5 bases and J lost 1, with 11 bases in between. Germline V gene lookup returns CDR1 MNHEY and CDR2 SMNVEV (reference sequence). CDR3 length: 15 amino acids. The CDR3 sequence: CASSRSSMNTGELFF. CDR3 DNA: TGTGCCAGCAGTCGATCAAGCATGAACACCGGGGAGCTGTTTTTT.

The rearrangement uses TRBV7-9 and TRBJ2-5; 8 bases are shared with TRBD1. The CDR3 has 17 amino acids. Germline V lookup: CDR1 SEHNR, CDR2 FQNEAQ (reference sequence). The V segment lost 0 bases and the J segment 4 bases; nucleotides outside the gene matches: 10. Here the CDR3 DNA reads TGTGCCAGCAGCTTAGCTTTCGGCAGGGGGCTTCGAGAGACCCAGTACTTC. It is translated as CASSLAFGRGLRETQYF. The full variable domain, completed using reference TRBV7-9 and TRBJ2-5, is DTGVSQNPRHKITKRGQNVTFRCDPISEHNRLYWYRQTLGQGPEFLTYFQNEAQLEKSRLLSDRFSAERPKGSFSTLEIQRTEQGDSAMYLCASSLAFGRGLRETQYFGPGTRLLVL.

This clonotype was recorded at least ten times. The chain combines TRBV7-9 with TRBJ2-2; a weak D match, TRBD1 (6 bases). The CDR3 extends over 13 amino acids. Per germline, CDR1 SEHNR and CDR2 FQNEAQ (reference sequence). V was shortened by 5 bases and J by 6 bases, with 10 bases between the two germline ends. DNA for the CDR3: TGTGCCAGCAGCGGGGGCGCCTCCGGGGAGCTGTTTTTT. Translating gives CASSGGASGELFF. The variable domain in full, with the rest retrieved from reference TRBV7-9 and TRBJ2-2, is DTGVSQNPRHKITKRGQNVTFRCDPISEHNRLYWYRQTLGQGPEFLTYFQNEAQLEKSRLLSDRFSAERPKGSFSTLEIQRTEQGDSAMYLCASSGGASGELFFGEGSRLTVL.

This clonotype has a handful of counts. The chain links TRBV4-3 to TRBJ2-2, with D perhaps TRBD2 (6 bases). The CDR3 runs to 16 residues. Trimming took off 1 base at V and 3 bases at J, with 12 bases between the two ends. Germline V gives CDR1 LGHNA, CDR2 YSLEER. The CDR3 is CASSQVAGSYTGELFF. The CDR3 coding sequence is TGCGCCAGCAGCCAAGTTGCCGGGAGTTACACCGGGGAGCTGTTTTTT.

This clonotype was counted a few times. The CDR3 loop reads CSVATAYNEQFF. The DNA of the CDR3 is TGCAGCGTGGCAACTGCTTACAATGAGCAGTTCTTC. The chain is built from TRBV29-1 and TRBJ2-1, with D unclear. The CDR3 is 12 residues long. The V gene lost 6 bases and the J gene lost 4 bases, with 10 bases spanning the gap. Germline CDR1 SQVTM, CDR2 ANQGSEA.

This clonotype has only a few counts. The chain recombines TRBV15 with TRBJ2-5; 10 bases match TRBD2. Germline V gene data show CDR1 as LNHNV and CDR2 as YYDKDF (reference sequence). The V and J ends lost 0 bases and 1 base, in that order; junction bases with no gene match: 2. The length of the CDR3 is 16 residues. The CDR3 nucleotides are TGTGCCACCAGCAGAGATGGGACTAGCGTCCAAGAGACCCAGTACTTC. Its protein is CATSRDGTSVQETQYF. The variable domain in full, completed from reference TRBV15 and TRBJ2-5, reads DAMVIQNPRYQVTQFGKPVTLSCSQTLNHNVMYWYQQKSSQAPKLLFHYYDKDFNNEADTPDNFQSRRPNTSFCFLDIRSPGLGDTAMYLCATSRDGTSVQETQYFGPGTRLLVL.

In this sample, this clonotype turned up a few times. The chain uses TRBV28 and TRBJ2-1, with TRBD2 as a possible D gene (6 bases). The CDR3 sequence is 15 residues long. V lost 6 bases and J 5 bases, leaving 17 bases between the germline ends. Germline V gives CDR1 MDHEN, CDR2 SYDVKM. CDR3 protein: CASSPPGGRNNEQFF. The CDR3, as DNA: TGTGCCAGCAGCCCGCCCGGAGGGCGTAACAATGAGCAGTTCTTC.

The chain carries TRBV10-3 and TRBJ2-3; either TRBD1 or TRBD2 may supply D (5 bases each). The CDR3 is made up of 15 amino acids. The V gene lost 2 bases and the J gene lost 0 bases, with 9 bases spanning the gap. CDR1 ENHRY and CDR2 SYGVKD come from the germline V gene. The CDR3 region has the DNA TGTGCCATCAGTGAGGGGGACCTCAGCACAGATACGCAGTATTTT. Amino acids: CAISEGDLSTDTQYF.

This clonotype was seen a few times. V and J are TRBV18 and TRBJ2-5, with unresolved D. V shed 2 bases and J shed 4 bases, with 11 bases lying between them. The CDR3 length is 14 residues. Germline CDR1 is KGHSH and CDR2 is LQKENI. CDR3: CASSPGVTGETQYF. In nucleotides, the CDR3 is TGTGCCAGCTCACCAGGCGTAACCGGAGAGACCCAGTACTTC.